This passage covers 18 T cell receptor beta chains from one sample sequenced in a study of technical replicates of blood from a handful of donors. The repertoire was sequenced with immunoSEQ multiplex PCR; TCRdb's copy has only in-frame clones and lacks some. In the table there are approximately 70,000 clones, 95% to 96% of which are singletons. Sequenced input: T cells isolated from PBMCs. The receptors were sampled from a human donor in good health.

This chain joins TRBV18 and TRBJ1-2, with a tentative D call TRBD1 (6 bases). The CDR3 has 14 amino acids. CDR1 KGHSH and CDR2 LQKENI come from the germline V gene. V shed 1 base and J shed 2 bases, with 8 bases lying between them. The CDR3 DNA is TGTGCCAGCTCACCACGGGACAAAAACTATGGCTACACCTTC. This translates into CASSPRDKNYGYTF.

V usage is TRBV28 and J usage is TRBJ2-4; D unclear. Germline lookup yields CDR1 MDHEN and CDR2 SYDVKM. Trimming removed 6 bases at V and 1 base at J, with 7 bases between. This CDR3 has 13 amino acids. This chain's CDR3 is CASRSVAKNIQYF. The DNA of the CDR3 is TGTGCCAGCAGATCTGTGGCCAAAAACATTCAGTACTTC.

The CDR3 loop is CASSMTGSNTGELFF. DNA of the CDR3: TGTGCCAGCAGTATGACAGGGTCAAACACCGGGGAGCTGTTTTTT. V is TRBV6-1 and J is TRBJ2-2, with 7 bases aligning to TRBD1. This CDR3 is built from 15 residues. V gave up 5 bases and J gave up 2 bases; unmatched junction bases: 5. Germline loops: CDR1 MNHNS, CDR2 SASEGT.

CDR3 DNA sequence: TGTGCCACCAGCACAAAGATGGCAGGGAAGCTTGAGCAGTACTTC. It codes for CATSTKMAGKLEQYF. The rearrangement uses TRBV15 and TRBJ2-7; tentatively, D is TRBD1 (5 bases). The CDR3 is 15 residues long. The germline CDR1 and CDR2 sequences are LNHNV and YYDKDF (reference sequence). The germline V and J ends were trimmed by 4 bases and 7 bases, with 20 bases remaining between them. Based on the CDR3 plus reference TRBV15 and TRBJ2-7, the full variable domain is DAMVIQNPRYQVTQFGKPVTLSCSQTLNHNVMYWYQQKSSQAPKLLFHYYDKDFNNEADTPDNFQSRRPNTSFCFLDIRSPGLGDTAMYLCATSTKMAGKLEQYFGPGTRLTVT.

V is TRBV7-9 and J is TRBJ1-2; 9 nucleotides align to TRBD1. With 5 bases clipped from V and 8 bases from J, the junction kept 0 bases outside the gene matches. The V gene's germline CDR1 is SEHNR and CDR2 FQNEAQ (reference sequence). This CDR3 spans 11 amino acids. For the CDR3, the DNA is TGTGCCAGCAGCGGACAGGGGGGCTACACCTTC. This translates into CASSGQGGYTF.

The CDR3 loop is CASSDLWRAGVVDEQYF. The CDR3 DNA is TGTGCCAGCTCCGACCTGTGGCGGGCGGGTGTGGTAGACGAGCAGTACTTC. The genes are TRBV18 and TRBJ2-7; D may be TRBD2 (5 bases). V was pared by 6 bases and J by 5 bases, with 26 bases between. The germline V gene encodes CDR1 KGHSH and CDR2 LQKENI. This CDR3 has 17 amino acids.

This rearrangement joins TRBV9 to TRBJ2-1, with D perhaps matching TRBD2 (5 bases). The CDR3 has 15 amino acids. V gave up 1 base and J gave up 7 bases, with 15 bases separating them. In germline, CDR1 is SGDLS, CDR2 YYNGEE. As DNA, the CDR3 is TGTGCCAGCAGCGTAATTTCAGGAGGTTTGAATGAGCAGTTCTTC. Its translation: CASSVISGGLNEQFF. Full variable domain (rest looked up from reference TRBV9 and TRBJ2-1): DSGVTQTPKHLITATGQRVTLRCSPRSGDLSVYWYQQSLDQGLQFLIQYYNGEERAKGNILERFSAQQFPDLHSELNLSSLELGDSALYFCASSVISGGLNEQFFGPGTRLTVL.

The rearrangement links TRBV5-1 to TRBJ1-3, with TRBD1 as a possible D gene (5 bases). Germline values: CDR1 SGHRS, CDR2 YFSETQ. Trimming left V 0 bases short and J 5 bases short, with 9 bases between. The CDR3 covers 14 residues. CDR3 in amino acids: CASSLGQNRNTIYF. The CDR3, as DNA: TGCGCCAGCAGCTTGGGACAGAACAGAAACACCATATATTTT.

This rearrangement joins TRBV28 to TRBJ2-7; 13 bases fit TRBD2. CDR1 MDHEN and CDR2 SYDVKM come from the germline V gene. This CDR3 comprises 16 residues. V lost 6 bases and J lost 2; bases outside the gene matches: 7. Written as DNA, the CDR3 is TGTGCCAGCAGCTTTTCACTAGCGGGAGGGACCTACGAGCAGTACTTC. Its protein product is CASSFSLAGGTYEQYF.

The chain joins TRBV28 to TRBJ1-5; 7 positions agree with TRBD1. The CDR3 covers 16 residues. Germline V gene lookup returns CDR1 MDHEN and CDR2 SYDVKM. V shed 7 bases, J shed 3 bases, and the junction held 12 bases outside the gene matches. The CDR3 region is CASTGPTGTVNQPQHF. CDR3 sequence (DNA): TGTGCCAGCACGGGCCCCACCGGGACAGTCAATCAGCCCCAGCATTTT.

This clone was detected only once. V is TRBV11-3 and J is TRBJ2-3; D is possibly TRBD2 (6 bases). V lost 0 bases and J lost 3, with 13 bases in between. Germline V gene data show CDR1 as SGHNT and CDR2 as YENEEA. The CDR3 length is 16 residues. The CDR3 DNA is TGTGCCAGCAGCTTAGATTGGGGCGGGGAAACAGATACGCAGTATTTT. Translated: CASSLDWGGETDTQYF.

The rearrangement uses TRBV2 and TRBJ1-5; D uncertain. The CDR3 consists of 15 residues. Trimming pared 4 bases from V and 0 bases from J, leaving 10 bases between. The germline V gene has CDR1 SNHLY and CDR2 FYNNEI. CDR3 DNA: TGTGCCAGCAGTGGCCGCGGGTATAGCAATCAGCCCCAGCATTTT. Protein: CASSGRGYSNQPQHF.

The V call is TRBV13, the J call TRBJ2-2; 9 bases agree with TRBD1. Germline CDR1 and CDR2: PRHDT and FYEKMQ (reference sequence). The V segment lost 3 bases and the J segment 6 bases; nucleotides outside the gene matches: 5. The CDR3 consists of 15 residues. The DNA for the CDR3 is TGTGCCAGCAGCTTGGGGACAGGGACGGCCGGGGAGCTGTTTTTT. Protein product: CASSLGTGTAGELFF.

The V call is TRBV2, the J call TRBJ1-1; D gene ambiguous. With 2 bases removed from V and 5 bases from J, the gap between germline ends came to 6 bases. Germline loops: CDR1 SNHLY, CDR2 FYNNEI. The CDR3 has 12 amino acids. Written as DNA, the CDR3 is TGTGCCAGCAGTGAATATCGGACTGAAGCTTTCTTT. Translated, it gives CASSEYRTEAFF.

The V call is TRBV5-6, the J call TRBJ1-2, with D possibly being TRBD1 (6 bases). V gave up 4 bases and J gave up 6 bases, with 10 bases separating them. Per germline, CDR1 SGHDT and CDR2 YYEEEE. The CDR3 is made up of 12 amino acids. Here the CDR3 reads CASSQGYDGYTF. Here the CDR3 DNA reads TGTGCCAGCAGCCAGGGGTATGATGGCTACACCTTC.

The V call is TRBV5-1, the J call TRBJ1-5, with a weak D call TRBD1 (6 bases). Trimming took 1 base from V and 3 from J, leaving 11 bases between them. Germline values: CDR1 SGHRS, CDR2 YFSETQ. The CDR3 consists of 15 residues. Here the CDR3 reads CASSLLGAANQPQHF. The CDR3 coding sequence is TGCGCCAGCAGCTTGCTGGGGGCGGCCAATCAGCCCCAGCATTTT.

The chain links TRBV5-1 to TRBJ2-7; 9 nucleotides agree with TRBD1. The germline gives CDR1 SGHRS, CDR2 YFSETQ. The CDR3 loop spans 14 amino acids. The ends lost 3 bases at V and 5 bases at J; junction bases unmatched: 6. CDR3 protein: CASSSDRGGHEQYF. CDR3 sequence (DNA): TGCGCCAGCAGCTCGGACAGGGGAGGCCACGAGCAGTACTTC.

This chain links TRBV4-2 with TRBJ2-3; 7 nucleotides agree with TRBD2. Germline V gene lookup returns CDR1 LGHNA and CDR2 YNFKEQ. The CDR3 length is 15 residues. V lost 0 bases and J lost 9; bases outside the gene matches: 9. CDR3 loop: CASSQDSSPGLTQYF. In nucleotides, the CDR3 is TGTGCCAGCAGCCAAGATTCTTCCCCGGGACTAACGCAGTATTTT.